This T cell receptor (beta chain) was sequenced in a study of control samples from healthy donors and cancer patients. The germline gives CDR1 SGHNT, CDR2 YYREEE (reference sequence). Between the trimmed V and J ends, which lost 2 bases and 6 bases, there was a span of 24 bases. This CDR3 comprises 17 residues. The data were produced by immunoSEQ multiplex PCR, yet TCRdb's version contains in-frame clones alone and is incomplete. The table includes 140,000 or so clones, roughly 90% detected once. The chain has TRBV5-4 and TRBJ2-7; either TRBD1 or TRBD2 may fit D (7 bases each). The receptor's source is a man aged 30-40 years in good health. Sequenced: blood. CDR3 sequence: CASSLRDSGKFLGEQYF. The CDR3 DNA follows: TGTGCCAGCAGCTTAAGGGACAGCGGGAAGTTTCTAGGCGAGCAGTACTTC.